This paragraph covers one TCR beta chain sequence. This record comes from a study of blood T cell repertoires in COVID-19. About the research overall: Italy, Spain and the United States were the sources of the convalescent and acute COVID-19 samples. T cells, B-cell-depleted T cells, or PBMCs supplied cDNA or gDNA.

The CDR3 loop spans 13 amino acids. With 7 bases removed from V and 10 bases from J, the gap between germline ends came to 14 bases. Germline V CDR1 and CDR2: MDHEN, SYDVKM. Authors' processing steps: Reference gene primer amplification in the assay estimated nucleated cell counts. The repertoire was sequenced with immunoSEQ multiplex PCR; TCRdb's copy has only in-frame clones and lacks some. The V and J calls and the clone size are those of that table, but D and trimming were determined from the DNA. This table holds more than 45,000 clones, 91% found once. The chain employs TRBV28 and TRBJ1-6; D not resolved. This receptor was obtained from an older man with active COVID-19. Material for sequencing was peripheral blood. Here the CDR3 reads CASNLLAGSPLHF. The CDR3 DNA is TGTGCCAGCAATCTTTTAGCTGGCTCACCCCTCCACTTT.